These 32 T cell receptor beta chains were sequenced from one sample in a study of identical twins. MiXCR, run by TCRdb on the 5' RACE reads, gives a single entry per CDR3 protein. The sample shows about 570,000 distinct CDR3 sequences, approximately 10% of them seen only once. These sequences were also reported in another study, on yellow fever vaccine responses in identical twins.

The sample consisted of PBMCs. The receptors were gathered from a woman under 30 in good health.

This clonotype was detected a few times. V is TRBV5-1 and J is TRBJ1-6; maybe TRBD1 (5 bases). This CDR3 is 16 amino acids long. The ends were cut back, 0 bases at V and 9 bases at J, with 16 bases in the middle. Germline CDR1 and CDR2: SGHRS and YFSETQ. The CDR3 protein is CASSLDGSGGGSPLHF. For the CDR3, the DNA is TGCGCCAGCAGCTTGGATGGCTCGGGGGGAGGTTCACCCCTCCACTTT.

This clonotype was counted ten times or more. The chain recombines TRBV11-2 with TRBJ2-5, with D unresolved. Germline V gene lookup returns CDR1 SGHAT and CDR2 FQNNGV. The length of the CDR3 is 13 residues. The germline V and J ends were trimmed by 4 bases and 2 bases, with 8 bases remaining between them. Written as DNA, the CDR3 is TGTGCCAGCAGCTCAGAGCCACAAGAGACCCAGTACTTC. This sequence encodes CASSSEPQETQYF.

This clonotype has at least ten counts. The chain couples TRBV5-1 to TRBJ1-6, with a weak D call TRBD1 (5 bases). The CDR3 length is 13 residues. Germline CDR1 SGHRS, CDR2 YFSETQ. V was shortened by 0 bases and J by 10 bases, with 8 bases between the two germline ends. CDR3 residues: CASSLDGGSPLHF. CDR3 DNA sequence: TGCGCCAGCAGCTTGGATGGGGGGTCACCCCTCCACTTT.

There are many counts of this clonotype. The CDR3 loop is CASSDRGLADTDTQYF. CDR3 coding DNA: TGTGCCAGCTCAGATCGCGGACTAGCGGACACAGATACGCAGTATTTT. The chain uses TRBV18 and TRBJ2-3; 10 nucleotides line up with TRBD2. J gave up 2 bases and V 5 bases, and 7 bases lay outside the gene matches. In germline, CDR1 is KGHSH, CDR2 LQKENI. There are 16 residues in the CDR3. The complete variable domain, with remaining parts taken from reference TRBV18 and TRBJ2-3, reads NAGVMQNPRHLVRRRGQEARLRCSPMKGHSHVYWYRQLPEEGLKFMVYLQKENIIDESGMPKERFSAEFPKEGPSILRIQQVVRGDSAAYFCASSDRGLADTDTQYFGPGTRLTVL.

This clonotype was found a few times. V usage is TRBV4-1 and J usage is TRBJ1-4; D might be TRBD1 (5 bases). Germline lookup yields CDR1 MGHRA and CDR2 YSYEKL. V lost 4 bases to trimming and J lost 5 bases, with 14 bases between them. The CDR3 consists of 15 residues. The CDR3, as DNA: TGCGCCAGCAGCCCGTCGGCAGGGAAGAATGAAAAACTGTTTTTT. Encoded protein: CASSPSAGKNEKLFF.

On this clonotype: One end of the junction is discordant with germline, which a read error may explain. This chain joins TRBV7-2 and TRBJ2-3; tentatively, D is TRBD2 (5 bases). The CDR3 runs to 13 residues. Germline CDR1 SGHTA, CDR2 FQGNSA. The DNA for the CDR3 is TGTGCCAGCAGCTTAACCACGCTAGCCCTCCAATCTTTT. Its translation: CASSLTTLALQSF.

The CDR3 coding sequence is TGCAGTGCTAGAAATTGGGGGGAGTTGGAGACCCAGTACTTC. This sequence encodes CSARNWGELETQYF. This sequence joins TRBV20-1 and TRBJ2-5; D possibly corresponds to TRBD2 (6 bases). The CDR3 loop spans 14 amino acids. The V gene's germline CDR1 is DFQATT and CDR2 SNEGSKA (reference sequence). Trimming cost V 2 bases and J 5 bases, with 15 bases left between them.

This CDR3 is CASSLGPFGEQFF. The CDR3 bases are TGTGCCAGCAGTTTGGGGCCTTTCGGAGAGCAGTTCTTC. V and J are TRBV27 and TRBJ2-1; possible D gene TRBD1, 5 bases. The V end was cut by 3 bases, the J end by 10 bases, with 13 bases between. The V gene's germline CDR1 is MNHEY and CDR2 SMNVEV (reference sequence). The length of the CDR3 is 13 residues.

This clonotype was detected only a few times. The rearrangement uses TRBV7-9 and TRBJ1-5; 10 nucleotides align to TRBD1. V was pared by 4 bases and J by 9 bases, with 6 bases of the junction left unmatched. The length of the CDR3 is 14 residues. Germline lookup yields CDR1 SEHNR and CDR2 FQNEAQ (reference sequence). CDR3 bases: TGTGCCAGCAGCTCCCCGGACAGGGGGGGGCCCCAGCATTTT. Its translation: CASSSPDRGGPQHF.

At least ten counts were recorded for this clonotype. This sequence joins TRBV7-2 and TRBJ2-1, with TRBD1 as a possible D gene (6 bases). V lost 5 bases and J lost 7, with 9 bases in between. This CDR3 has 12 amino acids. Germline V gene data show CDR1 as SGHTA and CDR2 as FQGNSA. The CDR3 region is CASSPDRNEQFF. The CDR3 DNA follows: TGTGCCAGCAGCCCGGACAGAAATGAGCAGTTCTTC.

In DNA, the CDR3 is TGTGCCAGCAGCTTAGGGGACGGGTGGGAGCAGTACTTC. Amino acids: CASSLGDGWEQYF. The chain combines TRBV7-8 with TRBJ2-7; possibly TRBD1 or TRBD2 for D (5 bases each). This CDR3 is 13 amino acids long. Germline V gives CDR1 SGHVS, CDR2 FQNEAQ. Trimming took off 1 base at V and 7 bases at J, with 11 bases between the two ends.

This clonotype was observed a handful of times. This rearrangement joins TRBV6-5 to TRBJ1-2, with TRBD1 identical over 7 bases. The V gene end was trimmed by 0 bases and the J gene end by 6 bases; junction bases not matched to a gene: 7. Germline V gene sequence: CDR1 MNHEY, CDR2 SVGAGI. This CDR3 has 15 residues. For the CDR3, the DNA is TGTGCCAGCAGTTACTCAGGGGGCGCTCGGCATGGCTACACCTTC. It specifies CASSYSGGARHGYTF.

The chain employs TRBV7-2 and TRBJ2-1, with TRBD2 identical over 11 bases. The germline V gene encodes CDR1 SGHTA and CDR2 FQGNSA. The length of the CDR3 is 16 residues. J gave up 0 bases and V 5 bases, and 3 bases lay outside the gene matches. The CDR3, as DNA: TGTGCCAGCAGCCTTAGCGGGGGGGCCTCCTACAATGAGCAGTTCTTC. Protein: CASSLSGGASYNEQFF.

This clonotype was seen at least ten times. The chain couples TRBV7-9 to TRBJ2-1, with 8 bases fitting TRBD2. The germline CDR1 and CDR2 sequences are SEHNR and FQNEAQ (reference sequence). This CDR3 has 17 amino acids. V shed 5 bases, J shed 4 bases, and the junction held 13 bases outside the gene matches. The CDR3 DNA follows: TGTGCCAGCAGCCCAACCCCGGTCGGGAGGGGATACAATGAGCAGTTCTTC. Translating gives CASSPTPVGRGYNEQFF.

The rearrangement links TRBV30 to TRBJ1-2, with 9 positions matching TRBD1. The CDR3 contains 17 residues. V trimming: 1 base; J trimming: 5 bases; junction bases outside the gene matches: 14. Germline V CDR1 and CDR2: GTSNPN, SVGIG (reference sequence). This CDR3 reads CAWSEAWTGDRTYGYTF. CDR3 sequence (DNA): TGTGCCTGGAGTGAGGCCTGGACAGGGGACCGGACTTATGGCTACACCTTC.

V gene TRBV12-3 or TRBV12-4 combines with J gene TRBJ2-3; D not resolved. Trimming left V 5 bases short and J 4 bases short, with 10 bases between. The CDR3 contains 13 residues. The CDR3 spells CASSLLSADTQYF. CDR3 in DNA: TGTGCCAGCAGTCTACTATCAGCAGATACGCAGTATTTT.

This clonotype appeared a few times. The chain has TRBV3-1 and TRBJ2-5; D uncertain. V was clipped by 4 bases and J by 4 bases, with 16 bases between them. The germline V gene encodes CDR1 LGHDT and CDR2 YNNKEL (reference sequence). The CDR3 extends over 15 amino acids. The CDR3 sequence: CASSRRVLRSETQYF. Written as DNA, the CDR3 is TGTGCCAGCAGCCGCCGGGTCCTCCGATCAGAGACCCAGTACTTC.

The rearrangement joins TRBV10-3 to TRBJ2-7; perhaps TRBD2 as D (5 bases). The V and J ends lost 2 bases and 1 base respectively, with 12 bases between them. The CDR3 is 15 amino acids. Germline V lookup: CDR1 ENHRY, CDR2 SYGVKD. The CDR3 sequence: CAISEEGSTSYEQYF. CDR3 coding DNA: TGTGCCATCAGTGAGGAGGGTTCCACATCCTACGAGCAGTACTTC.

In this sample, this clonotype turned up a few times. This chain connects TRBV4-3 to TRBJ2-5; D is tentatively TRBD1 or TRBD2 (6 bases each). The CDR3 runs to 13 residues. Between the trimmed V and J ends, which lost 3 bases and 5 bases, there was a span of 10 bases. Germline V gene lookup returns CDR1 LGHNA and CDR2 YSLEER. This CDR3 is CASSQIGGETQYF. For the CDR3, the DNA is TGCGCCAGCAGCCAGATAGGGGGGGAGACCCAGTACTTC.

This clonotype was counted between two and nine times. The V call is TRBV19, the J call TRBJ2-7; 7 bases map to TRBD1. Germline lookup yields CDR1 LNHDA and CDR2 SQIVND (reference sequence). Trimming cost V 5 bases and J 1 base; bases outside gene matches: 5. The CDR3 consists of 14 residues. Here the CDR3 reads CASSDTGASYEQYF. The CDR3 bases are TGTGCCAGTAGTGATACAGGGGCGTCCTACGAGCAGTACTTC.

In this sample, this clonotype turned up a few times. The genes are TRBV20-1 and TRBJ2-7; 8 bases align to TRBD2. Unmatched junction bases numbered 7, after V lost 0 bases and J lost 3 bases. The CDR3 length is 15 residues. CDR1 is DFQATT, CDR2 SNEGSKA, per germline (reference sequence). Here the CDR3 DNA reads TGCAGTGCTAGAGATACCACTAGCGGAGACTACGAGCAGTACTTC. It is translated as CSARDTTSGDYEQYF.

This clonotype was observed many times. The rearrangement links TRBV29-1 to TRBJ2-1; 13 bases are shared with TRBD2. This CDR3 spans 13 amino acids. The germline V gene encodes CDR1 SQVTM and CDR2 ANQGSEA. The ends lost 7 bases at V and 8 bases at J; junction bases unmatched: 5. The DNA for the CDR3 is TGCAGCGGCCGGACTAGCGGGGGTGATGAGCAGTTCTTC. It yields the protein CSGRTSGGDEQFF.

This clonotype was detected only a few times. V usage is TRBV10-3 and J usage is TRBJ1-5; D uncertain. The germline gives CDR1 ENHRY, CDR2 SYGVKD. CDR3 length equals 14 residues. Trimming left V 2 bases short and J 0 bases short, with 5 bases between. CDR3 region: CAISETLSNQPQHF. DNA of the CDR3: TGTGCCATCAGTGAGACCCTTAGCAATCAGCCCCAGCATTTT.

This clonotype occurred a few times. The gene calls are TRBV7-2 and TRBJ2-1, with 7 bases identical to TRBD1. Germline values: CDR1 SGHTA, CDR2 FQGNSA. V was pared by 5 bases and J by 4 bases, with 8 bases of the junction left unmatched. The CDR3 runs 15 residues. CDR3 nucleotide sequence: TGTGCCAGCAGCGCGAACAGGGGCTCGTACAATGAGCAGTTCTTC. This gives the protein CASSANRGSYNEQFF.

This clonotype was observed at least ten times. J is TRBJ1-5 and V is TRBV5-1, with a possible D match to TRBD1 (5 bases). Germline V gene lookup returns CDR1 SGHRS and CDR2 YFSETQ. Trimming took 6 bases from V and 5 from J, leaving 24 bases between them. The CDR3 covers 17 residues. The CDR3: CASTLVGRSGLDQPQHF. The CDR3 DNA reads as TGCGCCAGCACCCTGGTTGGACGGTCAGGGTTAGATCAGCCCCAGCATTTT.

The chain employs TRBV3-1 and TRBJ2-7, with a tentative D call TRBD2 (5 bases). The V gene's germline CDR1 is LGHDT and CDR2 YNNKEL (reference sequence). The V end lost 1 base, the J end lost 0 bases, and 10 bases lay between the germline ends. There are 15 residues in the CDR3. The CDR3 bases are TGTGCCAGCAGCCAAGTGGGGAGCATCTCCTACGAGCAGTACTTC. It codes for CASSQVGSISYEQYF.

This clonotype appeared many times. This rearrangement joins TRBV3-1 to TRBJ2-4; 8 nucleotides align to TRBD1. V shed 8 bases, J shed 8 bases, and the junction held 5 bases outside the gene matches. From germline, CDR1 is LGHDT and CDR2 YNNKEL (reference sequence). CDR3 size: 12 residues. CDR3 sequence (DNA): TGTGCCAGCGCGGACAGGGATGACATTCAGTACTTC. This codes for CASADRDDIQYF. Full variable domain (remainder filled in from reference TRBV3-1 and TRBJ2-4): DTAVSQTPKYLVTQMGNDKSIKCEQNLGHDTMYWYKQDSKKFLKIMFSYNNKELIINETVPNRFSPKSPDKAHLNLHINSLELGDSAVYFCASADRDDIQYFGAGTRLSVL.

This clonotype has more than one count but fewer than ten. V is TRBV12-3 or TRBV12-4 and J is TRBJ1-6, with unresolved D. This CDR3 spans 12 amino acids. The V gene lost 8 bases and the J gene lost 6 bases, with 8 bases spanning the gap. The DNA for the CDR3 is TGTGCCAGCGCGGAGCTTAATTCACCCCTCCACTTT. It is translated as CASAELNSPLHF.

This clonotype was observed at least ten times. The chain carries TRBV10-1 and TRBJ2-1; D perhaps matches TRBD2 (5 bases). The V and J ends lost 3 bases and 4 bases respectively, with 13 bases between them. Germline CDR1 and CDR2: WNHNN and SYGVQD (reference sequence). The CDR3 is 15 residues long. The CDR3 loop is CASSDRSTGYNEQFF. The CDR3 DNA follows: TGCGCCAGCAGTGACCGATCGACGGGGTACAATGAGCAGTTCTTC.

The sample holds a few counts of this clonotype. This chain uses TRBV4-3 with TRBJ1-1, with a possible D match to TRBD1 (6 bases). V was pared by 0 bases and J by 1 base, with 9 bases between. The CDR3 loop spans 15 amino acids. The germline V gene has CDR1 LGHNA and CDR2 YSLEER. The CDR3 DNA reads TGCGCCAGCAGCCAAGAACACAGGGCGAACACTGAAGCTTTCTTT. Amino acid sequence: CASSQEHRANTEAFF.

This chain connects TRBV24-1 to TRBJ1-5; 7 nucleotides line up with TRBD1. Trimming cost V 7 bases and J 7 bases; bases outside gene matches: 9. Germline loops: CDR1 KGHDR, CDR2 SFDVKD. This CDR3 spans 14 amino acids. The CDR3 spells CATSQGVPWQPQHF. CDR3 nucleotide sequence: TGTGCCACCAGCCAGGGGGTACCGTGGCAGCCCCAGCATTTT.

A few counts support this clonotype. This chain uses TRBV20-1 with TRBJ2-5; the match to TRBD2 covers 11 bases. The CDR3 totals 14 residues. In germline, CDR1 is DFQATT, CDR2 SNEGSKA (reference sequence). The V segment lost 5 bases and the J segment 4 bases; nucleotides outside the gene matches: 6. The CDR3 DNA reads TGCAGTGCTGAGACTAGCGGGAAAGGAGAGACCCAGTACTTC. Protein sequence: CSAETSGKGETQYF.